This T cell receptor beta chain was sequenced for a study of blood T cell repertoires in COVID-19. The CDR3 has 13 residues. The germline V and J ends were trimmed by 3 bases and 5 bases, with 12 bases remaining between them. Germline loops: CDR1 SGHDT, CDR2 YYEEEE. Sequenced by immunoSEQ multiplex PCR; TCRdb stores in-frame clones only, minus some. The sample carries approximately 280,000 clones, approximately 90% recorded once. This receptor was identified in a man aged 40-49 years with acute or convalescent COVID-19. The rearrangement joins TRBV5-6 to TRBJ2-7; D not resolved. Sequencing was done on a sample of peripheral blood. CDR3 region: CASSSLSSNEQYF. The CDR3 nucleotides read TGTGCCAGCAGCTCGTTAAGCTCAAACGAGCAGTACTTC.